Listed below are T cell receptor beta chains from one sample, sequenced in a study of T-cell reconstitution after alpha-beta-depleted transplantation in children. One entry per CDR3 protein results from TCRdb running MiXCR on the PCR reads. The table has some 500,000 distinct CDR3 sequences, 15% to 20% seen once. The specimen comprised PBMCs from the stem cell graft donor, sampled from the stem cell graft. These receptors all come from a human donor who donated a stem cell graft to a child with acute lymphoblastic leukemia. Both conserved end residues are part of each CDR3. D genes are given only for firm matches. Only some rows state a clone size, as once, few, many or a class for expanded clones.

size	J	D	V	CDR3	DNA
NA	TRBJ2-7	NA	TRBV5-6	CASSYQTGWGLGQYF	TGTGCCAGCAGCTACCAGACAGGCTGGGGGTTGGGGCAGTACTTC
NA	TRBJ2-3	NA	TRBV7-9	CASSFDEGFTDTQYF	TGTGCCAGCAGCTTTGATGAGGGATTCACAGATACGCAGTATTTT
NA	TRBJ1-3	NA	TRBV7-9	CASSLGRSGYGNTIYF	TGTGCCAGCAGCTTAGGACGGTCGGGTTATGGAAACACCATATATTTT
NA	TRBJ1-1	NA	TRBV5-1	CASSPALTPKNTEAFF	TGCGCCAGCAGTCCAGCGTTGACACCGAAGAACACTGAAGCTTTCTTT
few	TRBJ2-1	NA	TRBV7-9	CASSLVTGYNEQFF	TGTGCCAGCAGCTTAGTCACGGGTTACAATGAGCAGTTCTTC
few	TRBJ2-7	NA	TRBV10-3	CAISPGLASWYEQYF	TGTGCCATCAGTCCAGGACTCGCCTCTTGGTACGAGCAGTACTTC
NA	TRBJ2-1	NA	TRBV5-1	CASSLDSTGPLGGEQFF	TGCGCCAGCAGCTTGGATTCCACCGGACCCCTAGGAGGTGAGCAGTTCTTC
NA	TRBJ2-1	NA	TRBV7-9	CASSFAGRSYNEQFF	TGTGCCAGCAGCTTTGCAGGGCGCTCCTACAATGAGCAGTTCTTC
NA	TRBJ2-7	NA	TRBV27	CASSPVERGLYEQYF	TGTGCCAGCAGTCCCGTCGAACGAGGTCTCTACGAGCAGTACTTC
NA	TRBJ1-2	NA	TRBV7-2	CASSSGTSTWGYTF	TGTGCCAGCAGCTCCGGGACCTCTACGTGGGGCTACACCTTC
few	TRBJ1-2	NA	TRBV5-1	CASSFWTDYGYTF	TGCGCCAGCAGCTTTTGGACGGACTATGGCTACACCTTC
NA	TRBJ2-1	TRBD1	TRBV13	CASSLGQGWGGSYNEQFF	TGTGCCAGCAGCTTAGGACAGGGGTGGGGCGGCTCCTACAATGAGCAGTTCTTC
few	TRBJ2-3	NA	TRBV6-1	CASSLLIYTVAGFTDTQYF	TGTGCCAGCAGCCTCCTTATTTATACGGTTGCAGGCTTCACAGATACGCAGTATTTT
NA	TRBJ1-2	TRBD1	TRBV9	CASSNPWGQGQLNYGYTF	TGTGCCAGCAGCAACCCCTGGGGACAGGGCCAACTTAACTATGGCTACACCTTC
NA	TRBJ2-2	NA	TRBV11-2	CASSLGYLTGSPGELFF	TGTGCCAGCAGCTTAGGTTACTTGACAGGATCCCCCGGGGAGCTGTTTTTT
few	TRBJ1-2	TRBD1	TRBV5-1	CASGPGQGGGYTF	TGCGCCAGCGGACCGGGACAGGGAGGTGGCTACACCTTC
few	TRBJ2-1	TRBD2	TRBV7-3	CASSPNQGLAGGLFF	TGTGCCAGCAGCCCCAATCAAGGACTAGCGGGAGGGCTGTTCTTC
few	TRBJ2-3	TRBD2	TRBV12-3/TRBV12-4	CASSSRGGSADTQYF	TGTGCCAGCAGTTCAAGGGGCGGGAGCGCAGATACGCAGTATTTT
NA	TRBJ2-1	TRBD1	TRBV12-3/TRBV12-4	CASLPPDRGPLADVKEQFF	TGTGCCAGCCTCCCCCCGGACAGGGGGCCACTAGCGGACGTAAAGGAGCAGTTCTTC
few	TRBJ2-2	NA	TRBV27	CASSLGYNTGELFF	TGTGCCAGCAGTTTGGGGTACAACACCGGGGAGCTGTTTTTT
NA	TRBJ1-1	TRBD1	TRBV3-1	CASSQDPDRVGTEAFF	TGTGCCAGCAGCCAGGATCCCGACAGGGTAGGCACTGAAGCTTTCTTT
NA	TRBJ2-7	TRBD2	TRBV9	CASNDSGYSYEQYF	TGTGCCAGCAACGATAGCGGGTACTCCTACGAGCAGTACTTC
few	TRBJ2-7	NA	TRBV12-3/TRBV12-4	CASSLGGLGEQYF	TGTGCCAGCAGTTTAGGAGGGCTAGGCGAGCAGTACTTC
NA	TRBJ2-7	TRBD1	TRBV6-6	CASEQDRGHEQYF	TGTGCCAGCGAGCAGGACAGGGGACACGAGCAGTACTTC
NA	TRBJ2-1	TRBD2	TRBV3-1	CASSHEPGLAGGNEQFF	TGTGCCAGCAGCCACGAACCGGGACTAGCGGGAGGCAATGAGCAGTTCTTC
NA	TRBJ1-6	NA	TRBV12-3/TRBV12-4	CASRGIRTLHF	TGTGCCAGCAGGGGCATTAGGACCCTCCACTTT